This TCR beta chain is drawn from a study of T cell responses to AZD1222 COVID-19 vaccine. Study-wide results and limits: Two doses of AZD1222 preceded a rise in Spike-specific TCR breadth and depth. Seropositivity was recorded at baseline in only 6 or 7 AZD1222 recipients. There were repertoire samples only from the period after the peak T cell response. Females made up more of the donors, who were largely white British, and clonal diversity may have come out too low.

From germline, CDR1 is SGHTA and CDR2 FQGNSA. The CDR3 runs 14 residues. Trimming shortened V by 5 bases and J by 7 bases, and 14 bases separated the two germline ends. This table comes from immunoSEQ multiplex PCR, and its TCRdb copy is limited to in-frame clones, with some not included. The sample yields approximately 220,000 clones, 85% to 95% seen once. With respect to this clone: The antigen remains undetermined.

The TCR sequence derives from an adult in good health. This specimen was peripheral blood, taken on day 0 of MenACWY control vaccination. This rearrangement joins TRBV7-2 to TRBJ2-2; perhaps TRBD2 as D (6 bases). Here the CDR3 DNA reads TGTGCCAGCAGCCCCTGGGGGGTTAGCGGGGAGCTGTTTTTT. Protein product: CASSPWGVSGELFF.